The present entry profiles one T cell receptor beta chain with its context. Its target antigen remains unknown. No base quality values were provided; no much bigger clone lies one nucleotide off. Receptors were amplified or captured by the immunoSEQ multiplex PCR assay. TCRdb limited this immuneACCESS table to in-frame rearrangements with V and J called. A share of clones is missing; checked studies link under half to unresolved V genes, and the rest is unexplained. The sample records approximately 50,000 clones, roughly 95% of which are singletons. The ten largest clones add up to about 0.37% of the sample. This entry comes from a study of technical replicates of blood from a handful of donors (dated by TCRdb to 2015 to 2018). The CDR3, from cysteine to phenylalanine, totals 15 residues. Of all the DNA, just the CDR3 is kept, 45 bases in frame from base 1. Trimming leaves V shorter by 4 bases and J shorter by 4 bases, with the junction holding 9 bases beyond the gene matches. For CDR1 and CDR2, the germline V gene lists SGHRS and YFSETQ.

This clonotype was sampled from a human donor in good health. Rearrangement joined TRBV5-1 to TRBJ1-1; TRBD1 aligns with 8 central bases. Sequencing used T cells isolated from PBMCs. The CDR3 amino acid sequence is: CASSTSGTGATEAFF. The DNA reads as follows: TGCGCCAGCAGCACCTCCGGGACAGGTGCCACTGAAGCTTTCTTT.